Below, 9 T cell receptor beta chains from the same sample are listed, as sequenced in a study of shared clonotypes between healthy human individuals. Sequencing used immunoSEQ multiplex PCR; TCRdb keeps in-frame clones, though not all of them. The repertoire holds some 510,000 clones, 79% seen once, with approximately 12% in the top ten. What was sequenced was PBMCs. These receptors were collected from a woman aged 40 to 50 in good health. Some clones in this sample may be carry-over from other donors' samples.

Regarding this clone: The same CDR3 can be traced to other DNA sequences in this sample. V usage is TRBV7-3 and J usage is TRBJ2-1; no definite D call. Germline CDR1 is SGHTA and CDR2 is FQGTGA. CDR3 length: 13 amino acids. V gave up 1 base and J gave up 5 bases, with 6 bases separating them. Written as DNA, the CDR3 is TGTGCCAGCAGCTTAAGCGTGGACAATGAGCAGTTCTTC. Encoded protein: CASSLSVDNEQFF.

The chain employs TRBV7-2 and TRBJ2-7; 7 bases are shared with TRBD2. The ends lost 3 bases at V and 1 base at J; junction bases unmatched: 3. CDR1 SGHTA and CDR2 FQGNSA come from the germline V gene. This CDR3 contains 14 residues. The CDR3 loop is CASSLGLLSYEQYF. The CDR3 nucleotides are TGTGCCAGCAGCTTGGGACTACTATCCTACGAGCAGTACTTC.

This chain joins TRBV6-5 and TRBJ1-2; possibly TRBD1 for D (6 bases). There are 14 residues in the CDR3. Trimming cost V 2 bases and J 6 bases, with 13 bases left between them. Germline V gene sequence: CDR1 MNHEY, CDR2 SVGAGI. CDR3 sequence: CASSYHTGFDGYTF. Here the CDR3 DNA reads TGTGCCAGCAGTTACCATACAGGGTTCGATGGCTACACCTTC.

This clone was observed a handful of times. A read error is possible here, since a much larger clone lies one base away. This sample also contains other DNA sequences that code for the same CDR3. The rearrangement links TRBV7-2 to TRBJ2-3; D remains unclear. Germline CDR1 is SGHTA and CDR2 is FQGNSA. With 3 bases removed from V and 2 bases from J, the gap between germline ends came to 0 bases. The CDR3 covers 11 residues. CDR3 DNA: TGTGCCAGCAGCTTCACAGATACGCAGTATTTT. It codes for CASSFTDTQYF.

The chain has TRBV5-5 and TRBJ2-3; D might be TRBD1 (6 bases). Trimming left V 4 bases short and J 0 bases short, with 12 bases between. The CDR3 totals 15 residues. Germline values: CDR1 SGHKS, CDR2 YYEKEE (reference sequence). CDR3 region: CASSHQGQSTDTQYF. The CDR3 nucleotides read TGTGCCAGCAGCCACCAAGGACAGAGCACAGATACGCAGTATTTT.

The CDR3 loop reads CASSVGGTDTQYF. DNA for the CDR3: TGTGCCAGCAGCGTAGGAGGGACTGATACGCAGTATTTT. This chain uses TRBV9 with TRBJ2-3, with D possibly being TRBD2 (6 bases). Germline V gene data show CDR1 as SGDLS and CDR2 as YYNGEE. The CDR3 runs 13 residues. Trimming shortened V by 0 bases and J by 6 bases, and 8 bases separated the two germline ends.

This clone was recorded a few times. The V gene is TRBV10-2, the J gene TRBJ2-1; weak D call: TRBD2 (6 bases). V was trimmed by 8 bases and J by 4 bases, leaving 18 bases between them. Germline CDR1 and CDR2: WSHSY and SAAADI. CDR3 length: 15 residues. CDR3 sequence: CASEKGDWRYNEQFF. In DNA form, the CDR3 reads TGCGCCAGCGAGAAAGGGGACTGGAGGTACAATGAGCAGTTCTTC.

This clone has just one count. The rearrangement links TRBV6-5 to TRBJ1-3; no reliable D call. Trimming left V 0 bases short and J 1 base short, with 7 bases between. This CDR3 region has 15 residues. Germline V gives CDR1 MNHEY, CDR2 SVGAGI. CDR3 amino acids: CASSYSRSSGNTIYF. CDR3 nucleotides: TGTGCCAGCAGTTACTCCCGGTCTTCTGGAAACACCATATATTTT.

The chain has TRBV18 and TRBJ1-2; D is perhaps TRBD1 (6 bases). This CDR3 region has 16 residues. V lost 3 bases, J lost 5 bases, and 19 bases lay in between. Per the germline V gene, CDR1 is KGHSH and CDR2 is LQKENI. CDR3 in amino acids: CASSPRNQGQPYGYTF. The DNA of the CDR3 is TGTGCCAGCTCACCCCGAAATCAAGGACAGCCTTATGGCTACACCTTC. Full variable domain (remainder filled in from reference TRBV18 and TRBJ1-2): NAGVMQNPRHLVRRRGQEARLRCSPMKGHSHVYWYRQLPEEGLKFMVYLQKENIIDESGMPKERFSAEFPKEGPSILRIQQVVRGDSAAYFCASSPRNQGQPYGYTFGSGTRLTVV.